These 21 T cell receptor beta chains came from one sample sequenced in a study of OX40 agonist ivuxolimab in advanced cancers. The assay was immunoSEQ multiplex PCR, and TCRdb's table has in-frame clones only and misses some. The table includes 60,000 to 70,000 clones, 70% to 90% detected once. The specimen comprised CD4+ or CD8+ T cells sorted from blood, sampled in a trial of the OX40 agonist ivuxolimab. These receptor sequences come from an adult with an advanced solid tumor such as melanoma, head and neck, liver or kidney cancer.

The gene calls are TRBV5-1 and TRBJ1-2; 9 bases align to TRBD1. The germline V gene encodes CDR1 SGHRS and CDR2 YFSETQ. The length of the CDR3 is 14 residues. Losses at the gene ends were 4 bases for V and 5 bases for J; bases not matched to a gene: 6. In DNA form, the CDR3 reads TGCGCCAGCAGCGGGGGACAGGGAGAGTATGGCTACACCTTC. It encodes CASSGGQGEYGYTF.

V gene TRBV5-5 combines with J gene TRBJ2-7; the D gene could be TRBD1 or TRBD2 (5 bases each). V dropped 0 bases and J dropped 2 bases, with 12 bases sitting between them. The CDR3 spans 15 residues. Germline loops: CDR1 SGHKS, CDR2 YYEKEE (reference sequence). CDR3 region: CASSLAPGQPYEQYF. The CDR3 DNA is TGTGCCAGCAGCTTGGCACCGGGGCAACCCTACGAGCAGTACTTC.

The V and J genes are TRBV19 and TRBJ2-3, with TRBD2 matching over 14 bases. Unmatched junction bases numbered 24, after V lost 10 bases and J lost 6 bases. CDR3 size: 20 residues. Per germline, CDR1 LNHDA and CDR2 SQIVND (reference sequence). The CDR3 is CATQVWFMGLAGAPGDTQYF. The CDR3, as DNA: TGTGCCACCCAAGTATGGTTTATGGGACTAGCGGGGGCTCCTGGGGATACGCAGTATTTT.

The rearrangement uses TRBV15 and TRBJ2-7, with D possibly matching TRBD2 (5 bases). The germline CDR1 and CDR2 sequences are LNHNV and YYDKDF (reference sequence). V lost 0 bases to trimming and J lost 2 bases, with 11 bases between them. This CDR3 region has 15 residues. DNA of the CDR3: TGTGCCACCAGCAGAGATCTTACGGGGACCTACGAGCAGTACTTC. It codes for CATSRDLTGTYEQYF.

The V call is TRBV5-1, the J call TRBJ2-1; 8 bases map to TRBD1. Germline values: CDR1 SGHRS, CDR2 YFSETQ. The CDR3 is 15 residues long. J gave up 10 bases and V 1 base, and 10 bases lay outside the gene matches. CDR3 amino acids: CASSLRTGYRSEQFF. The CDR3 nucleotides are TGCGCCAGCAGCTTGAGGACAGGGTATCGATCCGAGCAGTTCTTC.

The chain has TRBV5-8 and TRBJ2-1; 8 bases align to TRBD2. Germline lookup yields CDR1 SGHTS and CDR2 YDEGEE. The CDR3 totals 14 residues. With V trimmed by 5 bases and J by 7 bases, 8 bases remained unmatched. The CDR3 loop reads CASSLLAGPNEQFF. CDR3 coding DNA: TGTGCCAGCAGTTTATTAGCGGGGCCAAATGAGCAGTTCTTC.

The table lists this clone with a count of one. The chain links TRBV28 to TRBJ2-7; D is tentatively TRBD1 or TRBD2 (5 bases each). The CDR3 extends over 18 amino acids. Germline-derived CDR1 and CDR2 are MDHEN and SYDVKM. Between the trimmed V and J ends, which lost 7 bases and 2 bases, there was a span of 27 bases. The CDR3 sequence is CASIPIHPLGPSAYEQYF. In nucleotides, the CDR3 is TGTGCCAGCATCCCAATACACCCGTTGGGACCCTCGGCCTACGAGCAGTACTTC.

The J gene is TRBJ1-6, the V gene TRBV11-2; D unresolved. There are 14 residues in the CDR3. Germline lookup yields CDR1 SGHAT and CDR2 FQNNGV. Trimming shortened V by 2 bases and J by 5 bases, and 7 bases separated the two germline ends. CDR3 sequence: CASSLNVNNSPLHF. As DNA, the CDR3 is TGTGCCAGCAGCTTAAACGTGAATAATTCACCCCTCCACTTT.

This chain links TRBV28 with TRBJ1-4, with a weak D call TRBD1 (6 bases). CDR1 and CDR2 (germline): MDHEN, SYDVKM. The CDR3 covers 12 residues. V was clipped by 5 bases and J by 7 bases, with 8 bases between them. The CDR3 protein is CASSGGAEKLFF. The DNA for the CDR3 is TGTGCCAGCAGTGGGGGGGCTGAAAAACTGTTTTTT.

About this clone itself: This sample includes further DNA sequences coding for the same CDR3. CDR3 loop: CASSDEGGTEAFF. DNA of the CDR3: TGTGCCAGCAGTGACGAGGGTGGCACTGAAGCTTTCTTT. J is TRBJ1-1 and V is TRBV6-4; D remains unclear. V was shortened by 2 bases and J by 4 bases, with 8 bases between the two germline ends. The CDR3 has 13 residues. Germline-derived CDR1 and CDR2 are MRHNA and SNTAGT.

The V gene is TRBV9, the J gene TRBJ2-5; D not certain. Trimming pared 4 bases from V and 1 base from J, leaving 14 bases between. The CDR3 length is 15 residues. Germline V gene sequence: CDR1 SGDLS, CDR2 YYNGEE. The CDR3 DNA reads as TGTGCCAGCAGCCCCCTGGGTTCGTTCCAAGAGACCCAGTACTTC. This sequence encodes CASSPLGSFQETQYF. The entire variable domain, with the rest obtained from reference TRBV9 and TRBJ2-5, is as follows: DSGVTQTPKHLITATGQRVTLRCSPRSGDLSVYWYQQSLDQGLQFLIQYYNGEERAKGNILERFSAQQFPDLHSELNLSSLELGDSALYFCASSPLGSFQETQYFGPGTRLLVL.

This clone has just a few counts. V and J are TRBV30 and TRBJ1-2; no clear D gene. Germline loops: CDR1 GTSNPN, CDR2 SVGIG (reference sequence). The CDR3 totals 9 residues. V was shortened by 5 bases and J by 6 bases, with 4 bases between the two germline ends. The CDR3 region has the DNA TGTGCCTGGGGGCATGGCTACACCTTC. It yields the protein CAWGHGYTF.

The chain is built from TRBV10-3 and TRBJ1-1; D not resolved. V dropped 0 bases and J dropped 0 bases, with 8 bases sitting between them. This CDR3 contains 15 residues. Germline CDR1 reads ENHRY; CDR2 reads SYGVKD. The CDR3 here is CAISESERLNTEAFF. Here the CDR3 DNA reads TGTGCCATCAGTGAGTCAGAAAGGCTGAACACTGAAGCTTTCTTT.

The J gene is TRBJ1-5, the V gene TRBV30, with no clear D. Germline V gives CDR1 GTSNPN, CDR2 SVGIG (reference sequence). This CDR3 has 15 amino acids. With 2 bases removed from V and 2 bases from J, the gap between germline ends came to 13 bases. The CDR3 region has the DNA TGTGCCTGGAGTAGGGCCCCAGGTGGCAATCAGCCCCAGCATTTT. Its translation is CAWSRAPGGNQPQHF.

V usage is TRBV5-6 and J usage is TRBJ1-5; D not certain. V lost 0 bases to trimming and J lost 7 bases, with 11 bases between them. Germline V gene sequence: CDR1 SGHDT, CDR2 YYEEEE. CDR3 length: 14 residues. The CDR3 loop reads CASSLGPDGQPQHF. In DNA form, the CDR3 reads TGTGCCAGCAGCTTGGGCCCCGATGGACAGCCCCAGCATTTT.

V is TRBV7-2 and J is TRBJ1-5, with D possibly being TRBD1 (5 bases). Between the trimmed V and J ends, which lost 1 base and 2 bases, there was a span of 6 bases. This CDR3 has 14 amino acids. From germline, CDR1 is SGHTA and CDR2 FQGNSA. This CDR3 reads CASSLGGRNQPQHF. CDR3 bases: TGTGCCAGCAGCTTAGGGGGACGCAATCAGCCCCAGCATTTT. The variable domain in full, with the rest retrieved from reference TRBV7-2 and TRBJ1-5, is GAGVSQSPSNKVTEKGKDVELRCDPISGHTALYWYRQSLGQGLEFLIYFQGNSAPDKSGLPSDRFSAERTGGSVSTLTIQRTQQEDSAVYLCASSLGGRNQPQHFGDGTRLSIL.

The chain recombines TRBV18 with TRBJ2-1, with a possible D match to TRBD2 (6 bases). The CDR3 is 16 amino acids. CDR1 and CDR2 (germline): KGHSH, LQKENI. The V end lost 1 base, the J end lost 4 bases, and 14 bases lay between the germline ends. This CDR3 is CASSPRIPSDYNEQFF. CDR3 coding DNA: TGTGCCAGCTCACCACGTATCCCTAGCGATTACAATGAGCAGTTCTTC.

V gene TRBV9 combines with J gene TRBJ1-4; 7 bases are a match to TRBD1. With 3 bases clipped from V and 11 bases from J, the junction kept 13 bases outside the gene matches. The CDR3 contains 15 residues. Germline V gene data show CDR1 as SGDLS and CDR2 as YYNGEE. The CDR3 nucleotides are TGTGCCAGCAGCGCAACAGGGGCCGCCAGGGAGAAACTGTTTTTT. Its translation: CASSATGAAREKLFF.

The V call is TRBV6-6, the J call TRBJ2-7; TRBD2 matches at 14 bases. This CDR3 contains 15 residues. Germline CDR1 and CDR2: MNHNY and SVGAGI (reference sequence). The V and J ends lost 5 bases and 2 bases, in that order; junction bases with no gene match: 2. CDR3: CASSRGLAGAYEQYF. CDR3 DNA sequence: TGTGCCAGCAGTCGGGGACTAGCGGGAGCCTACGAGCAGTACTTC.

The chain employs TRBV19 and TRBJ2-2; no definite D call. Germline CDR1 and CDR2: LNHDA and SQIVND (reference sequence). The CDR3 runs 15 residues. V lost 5 bases and J lost 1, with 11 bases in between. This CDR3 reads CASSLRRQNTGELFF. The CDR3 nucleotides read TGTGCCAGTAGTCTAAGACGACAGAACACCGGGGAGCTGTTTTTT. The complete variable domain, with remaining parts taken from reference TRBV19 and TRBJ2-2, reads DGGITQSPKYLFRKEGQNVTLSCEQNLNHDAMYWYRQDPGQGLRLIYYSQIVNDFQKGDIAEGYSVSREKKESFPLTVTSAQKNPTAFYLCASSLRRQNTGELFFGEGSRLTVL.

This chain links TRBV18 with TRBJ2-5; no firm D call. The CDR3 is 11 amino acids. Germline V lookup: CDR1 KGHSH, CDR2 LQKENI. Trimming removed 5 bases from V and 0 bases from J, with 1 base in between. CDR3 region: CASSYQETQYF. CDR3 bases: TGTGCCAGCTCATACCAAGAGACCCAGTACTTC.